This TCR beta chain was recovered during a study of shared clonotypes between healthy human individuals. Study observations and caveats: Estimated clonotype richness was generally higher in naive than memory subsets. Naive CD4 clonotypes were shared across a handful of donors at roughly 5.5%. Sequencing depth was predicted to influence how clonotypes are shared among donors.

The CDR3 spans 15 residues. CDR1 is MNHEY, CDR2 SMNVEV, per germline (reference sequence). The germline V and J ends were trimmed by 2 bases and 4 bases, with 14 bases remaining between them. Clones were read by immunoSEQ multiplex PCR, and TCRdb kept only the in-frame ones, dropping some. The sample has more than 550,000 clones; 90% to 95% are singletons. Naive CD8 cells lacked CD45RO, underwent positive selection for CCR7 and left out terminally differentiated effector memory CD45RA+ cells. As to this clone: Its specificity is unknown.

This sequence joins TRBV27 and TRBJ1-1, with D uncertain. The TCR comes from a man aged 25 to 45 in good health. The sequencing sample was made of naive CD8+ T cells sorted from blood. In DNA, the CDR3 is TGTGCCAGCAGTTTAGTCGGTGGGTTAGGCACTGAAGCTTTCTTT. Residues: CASSLVGGLGTEAFF.